These T cell receptor beta chains were read from a single sample in a study of cytomegalovirus exposure and HLA in healthy donors. Assay used: immunoSEQ multiplex PCR; TCRdb lists only in-frame clones, some missing. The table records fewer than 200,000 clones, more than 85% of them present only once. The sample comprised PBMCs. The receptor set was obtained from a girl in the first two years of life in good health and CMV-seronegative. CDR3s include the opening cysteine and the closing phenylalanine or tryptophan. The D gene is left open where the match is weak. Rows may omit the clone size; those that give it use once, few, many or a size class.

CDR3nt	CDR3aa	v_gene	d_gene	j_gene	abundance
TGCAGAGACCTAGTCACCGGGGAGCTGTTTTTT	CRDLVTGELFF	TRBV20-1	.	TRBJ2-2	.
TGTGCCAGCAGAGCTTACGAGCAGTACTTC	CASRAYEQYF	TRBV6-6	.	TRBJ2-7	.
TGCGCCAGCAGCTTGGAAATAACGGGACAGAGGACAGATACGCAGTATTTT	CASSLEITGQRTDTQYF	TRBV5-1	TRBD1	TRBJ2-3	once
TGCGCCAGCAGGAACCCCGTCGGAGGGTCTGGGGCCAACGTCCTGACTTTC	CASRNPVGGSGANVLTF	TRBV4-1	.	TRBJ2-6	.
TGTGCCTTGACTAGCGGGGGGCTTGTCAATGAGCAGTTCTTC	CALTSGGLVNEQFF	TRBV30	TRBD2	TRBJ2-1	few
TGCAGCGCTTATACAGGGAGTCTTGGCGAAAAACTGTTTTTT	CSAYTGSLGEKLFF	TRBV29-1	.	TRBJ1-4	.
TGTGCCAGCAGACTTACAGGGGGCTATACAGATACGCAGTATTTT	CASRLTGGYTDTQYF	TRBV7-3	TRBD1	TRBJ2-3	.
TGTGCCTGTTACCGGGACAGGGGGCGCCAAGCTTTCTTT	CACYRDRGRQAFF	TRBV5-4	TRBD1	TRBJ1-1	.
TGTGCCAGCAGCAGGACTAGCGGCAGGGGCAATGAGCAGTTCTTC	CASSRTSGRGNEQFF	TRBV7-2	TRBD2	TRBJ2-1	.
TGTGCCAGCAGGACCCCTCGGGACTCAAATGCACCTAATGAAAAACTGTTTTTT	CASRTPRDSNAPNEKLFF	TRBV2	.	TRBJ1-4	once
TGTGCCAGCAGCCCCGGGACTAGCGTGAACAATGAGCAGTTCTTC	CASSPGTSVNNEQFF	TRBV7-2	TRBD2	TRBJ2-1	.
TGTGCCAGTAGTATTAGCGGCGAATCCTCCTATAATTCACCCCTCCACTTT	CASSISGESSYNSPLHF	TRBV19	.	TRBJ1-6	.
TGCGCCAGCAGCTTAGGCGTGAACAGTAAGGAAGCTTTCTTT	CASSLGVNSKEAFF	TRBV5-1	.	TRBJ1-1	.
TGTGCCAGCAGCTTATCGGGCGGGGCGGTTAGGAATCAACCCCAGCATTTT	CASSLSGGAVRNQPQHF	TRBV7-9	.	TRBJ1-5	.
TGCAGCGTTGGGGGAGCTAACTATGGCTACACCTTC	CSVGGANYGYTF	TRBV29-1	.	TRBJ1-2	.
TGTGCCAGTAGTATAAGGGAGGGGACCTCTGGGGCCAACGTCCTGACTTTC	CASSIREGTSGANVLTF	TRBV19	TRBD2	TRBJ2-6	few
TGTGCCAGCAGCGGGGGAGGGTTCCACGAGCAGTACTTC	CASSGGGFHEQYF	TRBV9	TRBD2	TRBJ2-7	.
TGTGCCAGCAGCTTTAGCGGGATCACAGATACGCAGTATTTT	CASSFSGITDTQYF	TRBV7-2	TRBD2	TRBJ2-3	.
TGTGCCAGCAGTTTATCGATCGGGGAAGAGAGCTATGGCTACACCTTC	CASSLSIGEESYGYTF	TRBV27	.	TRBJ1-2	.
TGTGCCAGCAGCCCGGAGTCGAATGAGCAGTTCTTC	CASSPESNEQFF	TRBV13	.	TRBJ2-1	.
TGTGCCATGGCGGGGGATAGCACCTACGAGCAGTACTTC	CAMAGDSTYEQYF	TRBV10-3	TRBD2	TRBJ2-7	.
TGTGCCAGCAGCGTAGGGAGCGGGAGCTACGAGCAGTACTTC	CASSVGSGSYEQYF	TRBV9	TRBD2	TRBJ2-7	.
TGTGCCAGCAGCCTTCACAGCTTT	CASSLHSF	TRBV7-9	.	TRBJ1-1	.
TGTGCCAGCAGTTTGGAAGGCAGGATCTACGAGCAGTACTTC	CASSLEGRIYEQYF	TRBV27	.	TRBJ2-7	.
TGTGCCAGCAGCCAAGATCATGGGACAGGGTACTGGCTACCCACAGATACGCAGTATTTT	CASSQDHGTGYWLPTDTQYF	TRBV14	TRBD1	TRBJ2-3	.
TGTGCCAGCAGCGTAGTCGGACTAGGGGTGATCGGGGAGCTGTTTTTT	CASSVVGLGVIGELFF	TRBV9	TRBD2	TRBJ2-2	.
TGTGCCAGCAGTGAAGCGGGACTAGCGGGGGGGAATGAGCAGTTCTTC	CASSEAGLAGGNEQFF	TRBV2	TRBD2	TRBJ2-1	.
TGCAGCGTTGAGGACAGCCACACTGAAGCTTTCTTT	CSVEDSHTEAFF	TRBV29-1	.	TRBJ1-1	.
TGTGCCAGCTCACCCGCAGCGGGAACGACCAGTTACGAGCAGTACTTC	CASSPAAGTTSYEQYF	TRBV18	TRBD2	TRBJ2-7	.
TGTGCCAGCAGCGTAGCCACACGGGGGGCAGATACGCAGTATTTT	CASSVATRGADTQYF	TRBV9	TRBD2	TRBJ2-3	.
TGTGCCAGTAGTATAGTTCTAAACAGGGGGGAGACCCAGTACTTC	CASSIVLNRGETQYF	TRBV19	TRBD1	TRBJ2-5	.
TGTGCCAGTAGTATTAGGGGACAGAGGAACACTGAAGCTTTCTTT	CASSIRGQRNTEAFF	TRBV19	TRBD1	TRBJ1-1	few
TGTGCCAGCAGCCCCCAGGGGGCGGTGAGTGGCGCAGATACGCAGTATTTT	CASSPQGAVSGADTQYF	TRBV7-9	TRBD1	TRBJ2-3	.